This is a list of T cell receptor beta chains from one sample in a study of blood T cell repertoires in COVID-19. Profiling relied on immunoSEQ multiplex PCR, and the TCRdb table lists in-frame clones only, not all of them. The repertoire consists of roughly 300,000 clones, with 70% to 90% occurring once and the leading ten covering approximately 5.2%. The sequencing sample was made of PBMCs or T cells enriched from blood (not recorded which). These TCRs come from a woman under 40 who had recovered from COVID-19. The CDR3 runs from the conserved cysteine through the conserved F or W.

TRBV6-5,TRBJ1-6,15,CASSTGKSYNSPLHF
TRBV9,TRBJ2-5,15,CASSQSGEIGETQYF
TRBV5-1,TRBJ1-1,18,CASSLGWGTGTLNTEAFF
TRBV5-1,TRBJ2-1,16,CASTKPETGGINEQFF
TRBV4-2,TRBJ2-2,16,CASSPSGGPNTGELFF
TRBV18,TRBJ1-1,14,CASRRDRGNTEAFF
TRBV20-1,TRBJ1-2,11,CSATTGAGYTF
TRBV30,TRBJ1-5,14,CAWRGAGGGQPQHF
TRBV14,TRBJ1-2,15,CASSQGPIANYGYTF
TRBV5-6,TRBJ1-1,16,CASSLTGTGLNTEAFF
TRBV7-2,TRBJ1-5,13,CASRLGGDQPQHF
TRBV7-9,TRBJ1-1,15,CASSLGTGVNTEAFF
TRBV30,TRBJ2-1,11,CAWSVLNEQFF
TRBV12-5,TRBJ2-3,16,CASGLGDRGSADTQYF
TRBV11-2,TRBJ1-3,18,CASSLERTGSNSGNTIYF
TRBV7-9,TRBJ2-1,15,CASSSGGGSYNEQFF